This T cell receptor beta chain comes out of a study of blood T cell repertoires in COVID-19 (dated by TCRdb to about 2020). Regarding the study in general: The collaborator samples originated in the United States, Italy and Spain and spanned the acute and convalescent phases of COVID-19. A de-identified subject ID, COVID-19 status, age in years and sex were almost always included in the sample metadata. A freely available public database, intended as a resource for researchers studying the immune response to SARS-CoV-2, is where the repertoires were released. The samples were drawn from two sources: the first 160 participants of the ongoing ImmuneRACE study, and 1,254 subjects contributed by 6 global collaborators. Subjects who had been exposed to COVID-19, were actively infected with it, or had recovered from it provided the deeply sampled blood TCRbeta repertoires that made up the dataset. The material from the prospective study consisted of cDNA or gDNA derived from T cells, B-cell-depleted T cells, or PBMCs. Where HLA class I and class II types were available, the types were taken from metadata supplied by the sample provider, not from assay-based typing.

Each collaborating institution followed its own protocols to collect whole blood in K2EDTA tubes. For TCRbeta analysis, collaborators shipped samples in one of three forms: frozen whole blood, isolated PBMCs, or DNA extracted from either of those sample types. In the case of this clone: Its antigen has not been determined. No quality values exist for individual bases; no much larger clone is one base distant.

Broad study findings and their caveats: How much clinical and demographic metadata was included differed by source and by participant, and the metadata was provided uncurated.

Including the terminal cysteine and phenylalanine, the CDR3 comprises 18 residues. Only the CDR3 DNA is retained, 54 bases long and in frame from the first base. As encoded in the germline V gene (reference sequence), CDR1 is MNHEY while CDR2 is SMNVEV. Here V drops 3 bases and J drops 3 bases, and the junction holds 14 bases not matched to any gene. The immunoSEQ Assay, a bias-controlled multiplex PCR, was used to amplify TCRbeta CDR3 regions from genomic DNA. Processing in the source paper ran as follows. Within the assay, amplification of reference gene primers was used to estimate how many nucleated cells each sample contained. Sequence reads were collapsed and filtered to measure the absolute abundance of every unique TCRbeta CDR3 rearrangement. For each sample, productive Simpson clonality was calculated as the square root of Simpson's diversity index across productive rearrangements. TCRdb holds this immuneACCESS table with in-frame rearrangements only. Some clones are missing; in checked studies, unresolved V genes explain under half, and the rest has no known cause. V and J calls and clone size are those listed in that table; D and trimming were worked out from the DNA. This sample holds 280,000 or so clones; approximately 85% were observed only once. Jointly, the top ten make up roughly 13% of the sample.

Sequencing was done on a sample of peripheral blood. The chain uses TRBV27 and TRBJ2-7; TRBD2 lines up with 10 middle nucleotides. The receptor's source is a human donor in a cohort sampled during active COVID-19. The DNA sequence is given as TGTGCCAGCAGTTTGCGGGCTAACCCGGGGACTAGCGACTACGAGCAGTACTTC. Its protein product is CASSLRANPGTSDYEQYF.